The 20 T cell receptor beta chains given below trace back to one sample, sequenced in a study of T-cell memory formation after mild COVID-19. Each CDR3 protein is one row after TCRdb ran MiXCR on the 5' RACE reads. The data hold about 470,000 distinct CDR3 sequences, with 20% to 30% observed a single time. Source material: PBMCs or a T cell subset sorted from them (not recorded which). These TCRs come from an adult woman who had mild COVID-19 (a few samples of this study predate the infection). Cell type and time point are not known.

In this sample, this clonotype turned up a few times. The rearrangement joins TRBV3-1 to TRBJ2-3; TRBD2 matches 11 bases. V was pared by 0 bases and J by 5 bases, with 4 bases of the junction left unmatched. CDR3 length: 16 residues. CDR1 LGHDT and CDR2 YNNKEL come from the germline V gene (reference sequence). The DNA for the CDR3 is TGTGCCAGCAGCCAAGATAGAGGGACTAGCGGAGATACGCAGTATTTT. It translates to CASSQDRGTSGDTQYF.

The gene calls are TRBV5-1 and TRBJ2-1, with D maybe TRBD1 (5 bases). The V end lost 2 bases, the J end lost 0 bases, and 6 bases lay between the germline ends. The germline CDR1 and CDR2 sequences are SGHRS and YFSETQ. This CDR3 is 14 amino acids long. This chain's CDR3 is CASSFDSSYNEQFF. Here the CDR3 DNA reads TGCGCCAGCAGCTTTGACAGCTCCTACAATGAGCAGTTCTTC.

J is TRBJ1-5 and V is TRBV5-6, with unresolved D. The CDR3 sequence is 16 residues long. Germline loops: CDR1 SGHDT, CDR2 YYEEEE. V lost 4 bases to trimming and J lost 2 bases, with 16 bases between them. Written as DNA, the CDR3 is TGTGCCAGCAGCCAAGGGCCCCACCACGGCAATCAGCCCCAGCATTTT. Protein product: CASSQGPHHGNQPQHF.

V is TRBV7-2 and J is TRBJ2-1, with 11 bases lining up with TRBD2. The germline CDR1 and CDR2 sequences are SGHTA and FQGNSA. This CDR3 is 16 amino acids long. The trim removed 5 bases at V and 6 bases at J, leaving 9 bases unmatched. The CDR3 loop is CASSTSGLAGFNEQFF. The CDR3 DNA follows: TGTGCCAGCAGCACGTCTGGACTAGCGGGTTTCAATGAGCAGTTCTTC.

The chain combines TRBV24-1 with TRBJ1-2, with D perhaps TRBD1 (6 bases). Germline CDR1 KGHDR, CDR2 SFDVKD. Trimming took off 10 bases at V and 5 bases at J, with 19 bases between the two ends. The CDR3 contains 14 residues. DNA of the CDR3: TGTGCCACGAGGCCGGGACACGGGACGTATGGCTACACCTTC. This codes for CATRPGHGTYGYTF.

This clonotype was counted between two and nine times. The chain carries TRBV3-1 and TRBJ2-4, with TRBD1 as a possible D gene (6 bases). V lost 0 bases and J 8 bases, leaving 11 bases between the germline ends. The germline CDR1 and CDR2 sequences are LGHDT and YNNKEL (reference sequence). The CDR3 contains 14 residues. DNA of the CDR3: TGTGCCAGCAGCCAAGATTGGGCAGGGGACATTCAGTACTTC. It yields the protein CASSQDWAGDIQYF.

CDR3 bases: TGCGCCAGCAGCCAAGTAACAGGGCCCGGGCCCAACACCGGGGAGCTGTTTTTT. Amino acid sequence: CASSQVTGPGPNTGELFF. The chain uses TRBV4-1 and TRBJ2-2; D might be TRBD1 (6 bases). The CDR3 runs 18 residues. Trimming took 1 base from V and 2 from J, leaving 17 bases between them. The germline V gene encodes CDR1 MGHRA and CDR2 YSYEKL.

The chain uses TRBV11-2 and TRBJ2-3; 11 positions agree with TRBD2. CDR3 length equals 16 residues. From germline, CDR1 is SGHAT and CDR2 FQNNGV. V shed 2 bases, J shed 7 bases, and the junction held 8 bases outside the gene matches. CDR3 region: CASSLRLAGGLYTQYF. As DNA, the CDR3 is TGTGCCAGCAGCTTAAGGCTAGCGGGGGGCCTTTATACGCAGTATTTT.

This rearrangement joins TRBV12-3 or TRBV12-4 to TRBJ2-6; no clear D. V lost 1 base and J 0 bases, leaving 7 bases between the germline ends. The CDR3 extends over 16 amino acids. DNA of the CDR3: TGTGCCAGCAGTTTAGTCTATGACTCTGGGGCCAACGTCCTGACTTTC. Translated: CASSLVYDSGANVLTF.

V gene TRBV29-1 combines with J gene TRBJ1-4; D not resolved. The germline gives CDR1 SQVTM, CDR2 ANQGSEA. V lost 1 base to trimming and J lost 8 bases, with 8 bases between them. This CDR3 region has 12 residues. CDR3 nucleotide sequence: TGCAGCGTTGAAGGGGTCGAGGAAAAACTGTTTTTT. This gives the protein CSVEGVEEKLFF.

Only a few counts were recorded for this clonotype. The chain is built from TRBV7-9 and TRBJ1-5; D unresolved. The CDR3 covers 15 residues. V was shortened by 4 bases and J by 0 bases, with 10 bases between the two germline ends. From germline, CDR1 is SEHNR and CDR2 FQNEAQ (reference sequence). The CDR3 protein is CASSYGLNSNQPQHF. CDR3 sequence (DNA): TGTGCCAGCAGCTACGGGCTCAATAGCAATCAGCCCCAGCATTTT.

This clonotype was detected a few times. The chain couples TRBV7-9 to TRBJ2-3; D gene ambiguous. Germline lookup yields CDR1 SEHNR and CDR2 FQNEAQ (reference sequence). Trimming took off 6 bases at V and 4 bases at J, with 8 bases between the two ends. The CDR3 runs to 12 residues. CDR3 sequence: CASRANPDTQYF. DNA of the CDR3: TGTGCCAGCAGGGCTAACCCAGATACGCAGTATTTT.

This clonotype has a handful of counts. V and J are TRBV7-2 and TRBJ2-1; D is perhaps TRBD2 (6 bases). V was cut by 4 bases and J by 2 bases, with 12 bases left in between. The germline V gene has CDR1 SGHTA and CDR2 FQGNSA. The CDR3 is made up of 15 amino acids. The CDR3 bases are TGTGCCAGCAGCTCCGGAGGGCCCCCCTACAATGAGCAGTTCTTC. As protein: CASSSGGPPYNEQFF.

This chain uses TRBV20-1 with TRBJ1-1; D is possibly TRBD1 (6 bases). The CDR3 runs 14 residues. Trimming stripped 8 bases from V and 5 bases from J, with 21 bases between. From germline, CDR1 is DFQATT and CDR2 SNEGSKA (reference sequence). The CDR3 bases are TGCAGTACACTGACAGGCGGGCCTGGAACTGAAGCTTTCTTT. Its protein is CSTLTGGPGTEAFF.

The chain carries TRBV5-5 and TRBJ1-1, with no clear D. The germline V gene encodes CDR1 SGHKS and CDR2 YYEKEE (reference sequence). The CDR3 is 13 residues long. The V gene lost 0 bases and the J gene lost 3 bases, with 6 bases spanning the gap. CDR3 nucleotide sequence: TGTGCCAGCAGCTTGGGTTCTTACACTGAAGCTTTCTTT. Translation gives CASSLGSYTEAFF.

In this sample, this clonotype turned up a few times. The rearrangement joins TRBV5-1 to TRBJ2-3, with TRBD2 matching 11 bases. The V segment lost 0 bases and the J segment 1 base; nucleotides outside the gene matches: 4. The CDR3 is 17 amino acids. Germline lookup yields CDR1 SGHRS and CDR2 YFSETQ. DNA for the CDR3: TGCGCCAGCAGCTTGGAGGGACTAGCGGTCGGCACAGATACGCAGTATTTT. Protein sequence: CASSLEGLAVGTDTQYF.

This rearrangement joins TRBV6-4 to TRBJ2-3; no clear D. Per the germline V gene, CDR1 is MRHNA and CDR2 is SNTAGT. V lost 5 bases to trimming and J lost 2 bases, with 14 bases between them. This CDR3 region has 15 residues. CDR3 loop: CASSQQTGDTDTQYF. CDR3 nucleotide sequence: TGTGCCAGCAGTCAACAGACTGGAGACACAGATACGCAGTATTTT.

In DNA, the CDR3 is TGTGCCAGCTCACGATCCGCCCGGACAGACTACAATGAGCAGTTCTTC. Protein sequence: CASSRSARTDYNEQFF. The rearrangement links TRBV18 to TRBJ2-1, with a possible D match to TRBD1 (6 bases). The V and J ends lost 4 bases and 3 bases respectively, with 16 bases between them. This CDR3 has 16 amino acids. Germline assignment: CDR1 KGHSH and CDR2 LQKENI.

This clonotype was seen a few times. The rearrangement joins TRBV12-3 or TRBV12-4 to TRBJ2-7; 9 bases align to TRBD1. This CDR3 has 14 residues. Losses at the gene ends were 6 bases for V and 4 bases for J; bases not matched to a gene: 7. The CDR3 is CASRIPGQGYEQYF. CDR3 nucleotides: TGTGCCAGCAGGATCCCGGGACAGGGTTACGAGCAGTACTTC.

This chain connects TRBV7-8 to TRBJ2-1, with 8 bases matching TRBD1. The germline CDR1 and CDR2 sequences are SGHVS and FQNEAQ. The CDR3 has 17 amino acids. V lost 3 bases, J lost 5 bases, and 12 bases stayed unmatched. In DNA, the CDR3 is TGTGCCAGCAGCTTTTTGCCCCCAAACAGGGGGAACAATGAGCAGTTCTTC. As protein: CASSFLPPNRGNNEQFF.